These 27 T cell receptor beta chains share one sample of origin, sequenced in a study of T cells after yellow fever vaccination (dated by TCRdb to 2018 to 2020). Libraries came from 5' RACE. Sequencing instrument: Illumina HiSeq 2500. The public reads were reprocessed in TCRdb via fastp at Q25 and MiXCR, keeping in-frame beta chains. Every distinct CDR3 protein forms one entry, paired with its most common genes and DNA. Within this sample are 450,000 to 650,000 distinct CDR3 sequences, with around a fifth of them counted one time only. The ten largest make up less than 20% of the sample. According to the study, the label for this sample's treatment or condition signals: live attenuated yellow fever vaccine strain. Specimen: PBMCs, collected roughly 20 days after the first yellow fever vaccination. The receptors were sampled from a man aged 18 to 29 who received the YFV17D yellow fever vaccine.

This chain connects TRBV5-1 to TRBJ2-1; D unclear. Trimming pared 4 bases from V and 0 bases from J, leaving 14 bases between. This CDR3 contains 16 residues. Germline V gene data show CDR1 as SGHRS and CDR2 as YFSETQ. CDR3 sequence: CASSLGAPLSYNEQFF. The CDR3 region has the DNA TGCGCCAGCAGCCTTGGCGCCCCACTCTCCTACAATGAGCAGTTCTTC.

This clonotype was counted a few times. This sequence joins TRBV4-2 and TRBJ2-5; TRBD2 agrees at 10 bases. This CDR3 comprises 18 residues. Germline assignment: CDR1 LGHNA and CDR2 YNFKEQ. Trimming cost V 0 bases and J 5 bases; bases outside gene matches: 12. CDR3 DNA sequence: TGTGCCAGCAGCCAAGATAGTTTCGGACTAGCGGAGGGGGAGACCCAGTACTTC. Translation gives CASSQDSFGLAEGETQYF.

The chain employs TRBV7-2 and TRBJ1-1; D is uncertain. The CDR3 runs to 15 residues. V was shortened by 5 bases and J by 3 bases, with 16 bases between the two germline ends. Germline CDR1 reads SGHTA; CDR2 reads FQGNSA. In DNA, the CDR3 is TGTGCCAGCAGCACCGAAAAGGGCTTCCACACTGAAGCTTTCTTT. Encoded protein: CASSTEKGFHTEAFF.

This clonotype was counted a few times. The chain uses TRBV6-5 and TRBJ1-5, with TRBD1 as a possible D gene (6 bases). In germline, CDR1 is MNHEY, CDR2 SVGAGI. The CDR3 totals 15 residues. Trimming took 3 bases from V and 3 from J, leaving 12 bases between them. This chain's CDR3 is CASSYHRQVNQPQHF. For the CDR3, the DNA is TGTGCCAGCAGTTATCACCGACAGGTCAATCAGCCCCAGCATTTT.

This clonotype was seen a handful of times. The chain carries TRBV4-3 and TRBJ2-1; 9 bases match TRBD2. The CDR3 extends over 17 amino acids. The trim removed 3 bases at V and 9 bases at J, leaving 15 bases unmatched. Looked up from germline, CDR1 is LGHNA and CDR2 is YSLEER. Here the CDR3 DNA reads TGCGCCAGCAGCCAGCCTAGTGGGGCGGGGGGGCGTCCTGAGCAGTTCTTC. Translated: CASSQPSGAGGRPEQFF.

The V and J genes are TRBV7-8 and TRBJ2-1, with D unclear. The CDR3 runs to 16 residues. The V end was cut by 3 bases, the J end by 0 bases, with 12 bases between. Germline values: CDR1 SGHVS, CDR2 FQNEAQ. CDR3 in amino acids: CASSLTGPSSYNEQFF. DNA for the CDR3: TGTGCCAGCAGCTTGACCGGTCCGAGCTCCTACAATGAGCAGTTCTTC.

This clonotype has just a few counts. The J gene is TRBJ2-5, the V gene TRBV12-3 or TRBV12-4; 7 bases match TRBD1. J gave up 1 base and V 6 bases, and 8 bases lay outside the gene matches. There are 15 residues in the CDR3. DNA of the CDR3: TGTGCCAGCAGACCCAAGGGACAGTTCCAAGAGACCCAGTACTTC. Translating it yields CASRPKGQFQETQYF.

The V gene is TRBV4-3, the J gene TRBJ1-4; 8 bases match TRBD1. Germline V gene lookup returns CDR1 LGHNA and CDR2 YSLEER. V lost 0 bases to trimming and J lost 5 bases; unmatched junction nucleotides: 5. There are 16 residues in the CDR3. The CDR3 spells CASSQDRRQGNEKLFF. In DNA, the CDR3 is TGCGCCAGCAGCCAAGATCGGAGACAGGGGAATGAAAAACTGTTTTTT.

This clonotype has a single count. The V call is TRBV19, the J call TRBJ1-6; a weak D match, TRBD1 (5 bases). The CDR3 has 14 residues. CDR1 is LNHDA and CDR2 is SQIVND in the germline V gene (reference sequence). The germline V and J ends were trimmed by 7 bases and 9 bases, with 16 bases remaining between them. In nucleotides, the CDR3 is TGTGCCAGTACCCGAGGGACGGAAGGTTCACCCCTCCACTTT. It codes for CASTRGTEGSPLHF.

The V and J genes are TRBV10-3 and TRBJ1-5, with D hard to call. The CDR3 consists of 16 residues. Germline loops: CDR1 ENHRY, CDR2 SYGVKD. Trimming pared 0 bases from V and 0 bases from J, leaving 9 bases between. In DNA, the CDR3 is TGTGCCATCAGTGAGTCATCAGGATATAGCAATCAGCCCCAGCATTTT. It translates to CAISESSGYSNQPQHF.

The chain couples TRBV2 to TRBJ1-1; D perhaps matches TRBD1 (6 bases). V was pared by 2 bases and J by 11 bases, with 9 bases between. There are 11 residues in the CDR3. In germline, CDR1 is SNHLY, CDR2 FYNNEI. The CDR3 DNA reads TGTGCCAGCAGTGAATACAGGGAGGCTTTCTTT. Translation gives CASSEYREAFF. Filled out from reference TRBV2 and TRBJ1-1, the complete variable domain reads EPEVTQTPSHQVTQMGQEVILRCVPISNHLYFYWYRQILGQKVEFLVSFYNNEISEKSEIFDDQFSVERPDGSNFTLKIRSTKLEDSAMYFCASSEYREAFFGQGTRLTVV.

This rearrangement joins TRBV20-1 to TRBJ2-3, with 9 bases that match TRBD2. This CDR3 region has 13 residues. J lost 1 base, V lost 6 bases, and 2 bases had no gene match. Germline V gene data show CDR1 as DFQATT and CDR2 as SNEGSKA (reference sequence). The CDR3 sequence is CSAKRGGTDTQYF. Here the CDR3 DNA reads TGCAGTGCAAAGCGGGGGGGCACAGATACGCAGTATTTT.

This clonotype occurred a few times. The J gene is TRBJ2-1, the V gene TRBV28; 7 bases match TRBD2. The CDR3 totals 15 residues. Germline CDR1 and CDR2: MDHEN and SYDVKM. V was clipped by 2 bases and J by 2 bases; unmatched bases: 3. The CDR3 nucleotides are TGTGCCAGCAGTTTAATGGCGGGGGCCTACAATGAGCAGTTCTTC. This sequence encodes CASSLMAGAYNEQFF. Full variable domain (rest looked up from reference TRBV28 and TRBJ2-1): DVKVTQSSRYLVKRTGEKVFLECVQDMDHENMFWYRQDPGLGLRLIYFSYDVKMKEKGDIPEGYSVSREKKERFSLILESASTNQTSMYLCASSLMAGAYNEQFFGPGTRLTVL.

This clonotype was observed a few times. J is TRBJ2-3 and V is TRBV11-2, with TRBD2 identical over 10 bases. The V gene's germline CDR1 is SGHAT and CDR2 FQNNGV. The trim removed 1 base at V and 5 bases at J, leaving 12 bases unmatched. This CDR3 is 18 amino acids long. DNA of the CDR3: TGTGCCAGCAGCTTAGTTTCTGTGGATAGCGGGGGGAGAGATACGCAGTATTTT. It encodes CASSLVSVDSGGRDTQYF.

This clonotype was observed a few times. The J gene is TRBJ1-1, the V gene TRBV6-1, with D unclear. The CDR3 is made up of 13 amino acids. V lost 7 bases to trimming and J lost 4 bases, with 13 bases between them. Germline loops: CDR1 MNHNS, CDR2 SASEGT. The DNA for the CDR3 is TGTGCCAGCATATCTGAAAGTGGCACTGAAGCTTTCTTT. Protein product: CASISESGTEAFF.

The chain is built from TRBV7-9 and TRBJ2-3, with D tentatively TRBD1 or TRBD2 (6 bases each). V was pared by 5 bases and J by 3 bases, with 15 bases between. CDR3 size: 15 residues. Looked up from germline, CDR1 is SEHNR and CDR2 is FQNEAQ (reference sequence). Here the CDR3 DNA reads TGTGCCAGCAGCCCCACAGGGAGGAGGACAGATACGCAGTATTTT. Amino acids: CASSPTGRRTDTQYF.

The chain recombines TRBV7-3 with TRBJ1-1; D remains unclear. Trimming shortened V by 1 base and J by 5 bases, and 8 bases separated the two germline ends. The CDR3 has 13 residues. CDR1 is SGHTA, CDR2 FQGTGA, per germline. CDR3 amino acids: CASSLISGTEAFF. In DNA form, the CDR3 reads TGTGCCAGCAGCTTAATTTCCGGGACTGAAGCTTTCTTT.

This clonotype appeared a few times. This chain links TRBV12-3 or TRBV12-4 with TRBJ2-2, with TRBD1 identical over 7 bases. V shed 4 bases, J shed 9 bases, and the junction held 5 bases outside the gene matches. CDR3 size: 13 residues. The CDR3 is CASSSTGSRELFF. The CDR3 region has the DNA TGTGCCAGCAGTTCGACAGGGTCTAGGGAGCTGTTTTTT.

The sample holds a few counts of this clonotype. The gene calls are TRBV30 and TRBJ2-7, with D unresolved. The CDR3 consists of 12 residues. Trimming cost V 2 bases and J 10 bases, with 15 bases left between them. Per germline, CDR1 GTSNPN and CDR2 SVGIG (reference sequence). The chain's CDR3 is CAWSPGFWGQYF. CDR3 nucleotides: TGTGCCTGGAGTCCCGGGTTTTGGGGACAGTACTTC.

The chain carries TRBV7-9 and TRBJ2-5; no reliable D call. Germline V gene lookup returns CDR1 SEHNR and CDR2 FQNEAQ (reference sequence). The length of the CDR3 is 14 residues. The V and J ends lost 0 bases and 5 bases respectively, with 10 bases between them. The CDR3 is CASSLAAAMETQYF. In DNA form, the CDR3 reads TGTGCCAGCAGCTTAGCGGCGGCCATGGAGACCCAGTACTTC. The full variable domain, its missing parts supplied by reference TRBV7-9 and TRBJ2-5, is DTGVSQNPRHKITKRGQNVTFRCDPISEHNRLYWYRQTLGQGPEFLTYFQNEAQLEKSRLLSDRFSAERPKGSFSTLEIQRTEQGDSAMYLCASSLAAAMETQYFGPGTRLLVL.

The chain is built from TRBV5-1 and TRBJ2-3; unclear D gene. Trimming left V 4 bases short and J 0 bases short, with 12 bases between. Per germline, CDR1 SGHRS and CDR2 YFSETQ. The CDR3 totals 15 residues. The CDR3 DNA reads as TGCGCCAGCAGCCATTGGACCTCTAGCACAGATACGCAGTATTTT. Amino acid sequence: CASSHWTSSTDTQYF. Full variable domain (outside the CDR3, taken from reference TRBV5-1 and TRBJ2-3): KAGVTQTPRYLIKTRGQQVTLSCSPISGHRSVSWYQQTPGQGLQFLFEYFSETQRNKGNFPGRFSGRQFSNSRSEMNVSTLELGDSALYLCASSHWTSSTDTQYFGPGTRLTVL.

Here the CDR3 reads CASHISVGQSYEQYF. CDR3 nucleotide sequence: TGCGCCAGCCATATCAGCGTAGGACAGTCCTACGAGCAGTACTTC. This chain connects TRBV5-1 to TRBJ2-7, with D perhaps matching TRBD1 (6 bases). The germline V gene encodes CDR1 SGHRS and CDR2 YFSETQ. The CDR3 covers 15 residues. Trimming left V 7 bases short and J 1 base short, with 18 bases between. The full variable domain, in which reference TRBV5-1 and TRBJ2-7 provide the parts outside the CDR3, is KAGVTQTPRYLIKTRGQQVTLSCSPISGHRSVSWYQQTPGQGLQFLFEYFSETQRNKGNFPGRFSGRQFSNSRSEMNVSTLELGDSALYLCASHISVGQSYEQYFGPGTRLTVT.

The chain recombines TRBV12-3 or TRBV12-4 with TRBJ2-3, with D maybe TRBD1 (6 bases). The CDR3 length is 15 residues. V gave up 5 bases and J gave up 3 bases, with 15 bases separating them. The CDR3 loop reads CASSLTGSRTDTQYF. The CDR3 bases are TGTGCCAGCAGTCTAACAGGGTCACGGACAGATACGCAGTATTTT.

The chain links TRBV11-2 to TRBJ2-2, with 7 bases aligning to TRBD2. CDR3 length: 18 residues. Germline V gene lookup returns CDR1 SGHAT and CDR2 FQNNGV. Losses at the gene ends were 2 bases for V and 2 bases for J; bases not matched to a gene: 11. The CDR3 DNA sequence: TGTGCCAGCAGCTTAAACGTTTGGCTAGCGGTTAACACCGGGGAGCTGTTTTTT. The encoded protein is CASSLNVWLAVNTGELFF.

This clonotype has more than one count but fewer than ten. J is TRBJ1-1 and V is TRBV10-2; D is perhaps TRBD1 (6 bases). With 2 bases removed from V and 4 bases from J, the gap between germline ends came to 17 bases. The V gene's germline CDR1 is WSHSY and CDR2 SAAADI. This CDR3 is built from 16 residues. The CDR3 loop is CASSEKVRTARTEAFF. The DNA for the CDR3 is TGCGCCAGCAGTGAGAAGGTCAGGACAGCGCGCACTGAAGCTTTCTTT.

The J gene is TRBJ2-3, the V gene TRBV12-3 or TRBV12-4; 8 nucleotides line up with TRBD2. V dropped 6 bases and J dropped 1; count of bases not matched to a gene: 9. The CDR3 extends over 16 amino acids. The CDR3 DNA sequence: TGTGCCAGCAGCATAACAAACGGGGGGGGCACAGATACGCAGTATTTT. It is translated as CASSITNGGGTDTQYF.

This clonotype has at least ten counts. The genes are TRBV6-2 or TRBV6-3 and TRBJ2-2; 10 bases line up with TRBD2. The V and J ends lost 5 bases and 0 bases, in that order; junction bases with no gene match: 9. The CDR3 length is 18 residues. Germline assignment: CDR1 MNHEY and CDR2 SVGEGT. The CDR3 DNA sequence: TGTGCCAGCAGTCCCGGCGGGCTAGCGGGGGCGAACACCGGGGAGCTGTTTTTT. Translating it yields CASSPGGLAGANTGELFF.